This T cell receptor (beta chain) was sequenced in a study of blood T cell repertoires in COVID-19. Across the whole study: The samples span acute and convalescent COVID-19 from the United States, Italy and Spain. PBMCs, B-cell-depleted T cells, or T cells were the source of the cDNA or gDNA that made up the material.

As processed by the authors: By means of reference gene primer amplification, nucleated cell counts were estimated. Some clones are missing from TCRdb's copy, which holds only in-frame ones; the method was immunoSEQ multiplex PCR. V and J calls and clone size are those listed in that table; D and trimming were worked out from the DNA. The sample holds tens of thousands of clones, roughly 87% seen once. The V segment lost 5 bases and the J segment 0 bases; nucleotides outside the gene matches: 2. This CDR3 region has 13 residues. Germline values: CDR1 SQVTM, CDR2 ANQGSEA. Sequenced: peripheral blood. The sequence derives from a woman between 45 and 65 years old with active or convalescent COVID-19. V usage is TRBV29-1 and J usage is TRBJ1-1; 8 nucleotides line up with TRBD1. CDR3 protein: CSVSTGVNTEAFF. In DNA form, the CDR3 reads TGCAGCGTTTCGACAGGGGTGAACACTGAAGCTTTCTTT.